This TCR beta chain was identified during a study of T-cell reconstitution after alpha-beta-depleted transplantation in children. This clonotype was observed a handful of times. Library preparation (for TCRbeta) was performed with unique molecular identifiers. TCRdb recomputed calls from the PCR reads with MiXCR, one row per CDR3 protein. The data contain over 300,000 distinct CDR3 sequences, about a tenth of them singletons. Germline V gene data show CDR1 as SGHRS and CDR2 as YFSETQ. V was trimmed by 4 bases and J by 10 bases, leaving 17 bases between them. This CDR3 comprises 13 residues. The chain employs TRBV5-1 and TRBJ1-1; the D is unclear. This TCR derives from a human donor who donated a stem cell graft to a child with acute lymphoblastic leukemia. The sequences come from PBMCs from the stem cell graft donor, collected from the stem cell graft. CDR3 sequence: CASSPAREGIAFF. CDR3 in DNA: TGCGCCAGCAGCCCAGCCCGGGAGGGTATAGCTTTCTTT.